A selection of T cell receptor beta chains follows, all from one sample in a study of T-cell reconstitution after alpha-beta-depleted transplantation in children. MiXCR, run by TCRdb on the PCR reads, gives a single entry per CDR3 protein. The sample carries over 150,000 distinct CDR3 sequences, roughly 6.6% recorded once. The source was PBMCs, collected before TCRalphabeta/CD19-depleted stem cell transplant. Receptors were obtained from a boy under 10 years old with acute lymphoblastic leukemia, due to receive a stem cell transplant. Both conserved end residues are part of each CDR3. The D gene is left open where the match is weak. Clone size is shown for a subset of rows, as once, few, many or a class of expanded clone.

d_call	clone_size	v_call	j_call	cdr3_aa	cdr3_nt
TRBD2	many	TRBV20-1	TRBJ2-7	CSASLAVSYEQYF	TGCAGTGCTAGCCTAGCGGTCTCCTACGAGCAGTACTTC
NA	many	TRBV5-1	TRBJ1-2	CASSPGTPNYGYTF	TGCGCCAGCAGCCCTGGGACTCCAAACTATGGCTACACCTTC
NA	many	TRBV21-1	TRBJ2-2	CASSSDRGEFGELFF	TGTGCCAGCTCCTCTGACCGGGGGGAATTCGGGGAGCTGTTTTTT
TRBD1	many	TRBV27	TRBJ1-1	CASSTGGTEAFF	TGTGCCAGCAGTACAGGGGGCACTGAAGCTTTCTTT
NA	many	TRBV12-3/TRBV12-4	TRBJ2-7	CASSKRGFYEQYF	TGTGCCAGCAGCAAGCGAGGATTCTACGAGCAGTACTTC
NA	many	TRBV28	TRBJ2-7	CASSWGEREQYF	TGTGCCAGCAGTTGGGGAGAGAGGGAGCAGTACTTC
TRBD2	many	TRBV12-3/TRBV12-4	TRBJ2-2	CASTTPPAGGTGELFF	TGTGCCAGCACCACACCACCAGCGGGGGGGACCGGGGAGCTGTTTTTT
NA	many	TRBV12-3/TRBV12-4	TRBJ2-3	CASTPPSSRGPDTQYF	TGTGCCAGCACCCCCCCATCTAGCAGGGGCCCAGATACGCAGTATTTT
TRBD1	few	TRBV5-5	TRBJ1-2	CASSRDRAYYGYTF	TGTGCCAGCAGCAGGGACAGGGCCTACTATGGCTACACCTTC
NA	many	TRBV10-2	TRBJ2-1	CASSVRASYNEQFF	TGCGCCAGCAGTGTCAGGGCCTCCTACAATGAGCAGTTCTTC
NA	few	TRBV5-6	TRBJ1-2	CASSLGRGSYGYTF	TGTGCCAGCAGCTTGGGGAGGGGCAGCTATGGCTACACCTTC
NA	NA	TRBV29-1	TRBJ1-1	CSVVGQRMNTEAFF	TGCAGCGTCGTCGGACAGAGGATGAACACTGAAGCTTTCTTT
NA	NA	TRBV4-3	TRBJ1-5	CASSQDWGGNQPQHF	TGCGCCAGCAGCCAAGATTGGGGCGGCAATCAGCCCCAGCATTTT
TRBD2	NA	TRBV3-1	TRBJ2-7	CACSQSGLAGNRDEQYF	TGTGCCTGCAGCCAGTCAGGACTAGCGGGAAATAGGGACGAGCAGTACTTC
TRBD1	many	TRBV7-9	TRBJ2-1	CASSRPGQGLWQFF	TGTGCCAGCAGCCGACCGGGACAGGGGTTGTGGCAGTTCTTC
TRBD1	many	TRBV5-1	TRBJ2-7	CASSGTGNEQYF	TGCGCCAGCAGCGGGACAGGGAACGAGCAGTACTTC
TRBD1	NA	TRBV5-1	TRBJ2-2	CASSLGAGTGNTGELFF	TGCGCCAGCAGCTTGGGCGCCGGGACAGGGAACACCGGGGAGCTGTTTTTT
TRBD1	NA	TRBV5-1	TRBJ2-5	CASSQGTAEETQYF	TGCGCCAGCAGCCAAGGGACAGCAGAAGAGACCCAGTACTTC
NA	few	TRBV28	TRBJ1-1	CASSRAENTEAFF	TGTGCCAGCAGCCGAGCGGAGAACACTGAAGCTTTCTTT
NA	many	TRBV5-1	TRBJ1-5	CASRQGSNQPQHF	TGCGCCAGCAGGCAGGGTTCCAATCAGCCCCAGCATTTT
NA	NA	TRBV5-1	TRBJ2-3	CASSPDPNAGDTQYF	TGCGCCAGCAGCCCGGACCCTAACGCGGGGGATACGCAGTATTTT
TRBD2	many	TRBV15	TRBJ2-1	CATSIAREGTGSRSEQFF	TGTGCCACCAGCATAGCCCGGGAGGGCACAGGGTCTAGGTCTGAGCAGTTCTTC
NA	many	TRBV7-9	TRBJ2-5	CASSAGKQETQYF	TGTGCCAGCAGCGCCGGGAAGCAAGAGACCCAGTACTTC
NA	NA	TRBV2	TRBJ2-3	CAGGGVMGAGQGDTQYF	TGTGCCGGAGGAGGGGTAATGGGAGCGGGACAAGGTGATACGCAGTATTTT
NA	few	TRBV5-1	TRBJ2-7	CASSPDGDYEQYF	TGCGCCAGCAGCCCGGACGGGGACTACGAGCAGTACTTC
TRBD2	many	TRBV7-3	TRBJ2-1	CASSLGLSGGHYNEQFF	TGTGCCAGCAGCCTAGGACTTAGCGGGGGGCACTACAATGAGCAGTTCTTC
NA	NA	TRBV4-3	TRBJ1-2	CASSQDGDVPNYGYTF	TGCGCCAGCAGCCAAGATGGGGATGTTCCTAACTATGGCTACACCTTC
TRBD2	NA	TRBV6-1	TRBJ2-7	CASRNRLAGGSYEQYF	TGTGCCAGCAGGAATCGTCTGGCGGGAGGGAGTTACGAGCAGTACTTC
TRBD1	many	TRBV7-2	TRBJ1-3	CASSLGQGRNTIYF	TGTGCCAGCAGCCTCGGACAGGGTCGGAACACCATATATTTT
NA	many	TRBV7-9	TRBJ2-1	CASSTSNEQFF	TGTGCCAGCAGCACCTCGAATGAGCAGTTCTTC
TRBD1	many	TRBV3-1	TRBJ2-1	CASSHTGQGSYNEQFF	TGTGCCAGCAGCCATACGGGACAGGGCTCCTACAATGAGCAGTTCTTC